A selection of T cell receptor beta chains follows, all from one sample in a study of T cell changes during pregnancy in multiple sclerosis. The data were produced by immunoSEQ multiplex PCR, yet TCRdb's version contains in-frame clones alone and is incomplete. The sample has roughly 30,000 clones, under 95% seen once. The sequences come from CD4+ T cells from peripheral blood mononuclear cells, collected in the second trimester of pregnancy. The receptors here all came from a female donor with multiple sclerosis, enrolled in a pregnancy study. CDR3s include the opening cysteine and the closing phenylalanine or tryptophan. A D gene is named only where the DNA matches it firmly. A row's size may be missing; if present it is once, few, many or a size class.

d_gene,j_gene,v_gene,abundance,CDR3aa,CDR3nt
.,TRBJ1-1,TRBV5-1,.,CASSLAQPGTEAFF,TGCGCCAGCAGCTTGGCCCAGCCGGGCACTGAAGCTTTCTTT
.,TRBJ2-6,TRBV27,.,CASSPLHGQFTGANVLTF,TGTGCCAGCAGTCCGTTGCATGGACAGTTTACGGGGGCCAACGTCCTGACTTTC
TRBD1,TRBJ2-1,TRBV28,.,CASSRYDRASYNEQFF,TGTGCCAGCAGCCGCTATGACAGGGCCAGTTACAATGAGCAGTTCTTC
TRBD1,TRBJ1-1,TRBV5-1,.,CASSSAGTGHFLDTEAFF,TGCGCCAGCAGCTCCGCCGGGACAGGGCATTTTCTGGACACTGAAGCTTTCTTT
.,TRBJ1-5,TRBV21-1,.,CASSKGESGNQPQHF,TGTGCCAGCAGCAAAGGGGAGAGCGGCAATCAGCCCCAGCATTTT
.,TRBJ2-7,TRBV15,.,CATSRGGGVVSYEQYF,TGTGCCACCAGCAGAGGCGGCGGGGTGGTTTCCTACGAGCAGTACTTC
TRBD1,TRBJ1-1,TRBV5-1,.,CASSLGGTVNTEAFF,TGCGCCAGCAGCTTGGGCGGGACAGTGAACACTGAAGCTTTCTTT
.,TRBJ2-3,TRBV2,.,CASRPGGTDTQYF,TGTGCCAGCAGGCCTGGGGGGACAGATACGCAGTATTTT
TRBD2,TRBJ2-2,TRBV6-1,.,CASSEGGSGTGELFF,TGTGCCAGCAGTGAAGGCGGGAGCGGGACCGGGGAGCTGTTTTTT
TRBD1,TRBJ1-1,TRBV30,few,CAWSLIGQGGRAFF,TGTGCCTGGAGTCTAATTGGACAGGGTGGGAGAGCTTTCTTT
.,TRBJ1-5,TRBV27,.,CASKTEGQPQHF,TGTGCCAGCAAGACAGAAGGTCAGCCCCAGCATTTT
TRBD2,TRBJ2-1,TRBV30,.,CAWRFTGGLSANEQFF,TGTGCCTGGAGATTCACGGGAGGGCTCTCGGCCAATGAGCAGTTCTTC
.,TRBJ1-2,TRBV28,.,CASSSAVGYTF,TGTGCCAGCAGTTCAGCGGTTGGCTACACCTTC
TRBD2,TRBJ2-3,TRBV13,once,CASRPGLASDTQYF,TGTGCCAGCAGACCGGGACTAGCCTCAGATACGCAGTATTTT
TRBD1,TRBJ2-7,TRBV6-6,.,CASSLPGTGSYEQYF,TGTGCCAGCAGCCTCCCCGGGACAGGGTCCTACGAGCAGTACTTC
.,TRBJ1-5,TRBV18,once,CASSPAGQPQHF,TGTGCCAGCTCCCCCGCAGGTCAGCCCCAGCATTTT
.,TRBJ2-7,TRBV6-1,.,CASIRGGSSYEQYF,TGTGCCAGCATCAGGGGAGGGAGCTCCTACGAGCAGTACTTC
TRBD2,TRBJ2-7,TRBV6-1,.,CASRIAGGIYEQYF,TGTGCCAGCAGGATAGCGGGAGGGATCTACGAGCAGTACTTC
TRBD1,TRBJ2-2,TRBV9,.,CASSVRGTEGTTGELFF,TGTGCCAGCAGCGTAAGGGGGACAGAGGGGACCACCGGGGAGCTGTTTTTT
.,TRBJ2-6,TRBV6-5,.,CASSSQNPSGANVLTF,TGTGCCAGCAGTTCACAGAACCCCTCTGGGGCCAACGTCCTGACTTTC
TRBD2,TRBJ2-5,TRBV18,.,CASSPPKLAGGGTQYF,TGTGCCAGCTCACCACCGAAACTAGCGGGAGGAGGGACCCAGTACTTC
.,TRBJ2-5,TRBV7-9,.,CASSFQDGKTQYF,TGTGCCAGCAGCTTCCAGGATGGAAAGACCCAGTACTTC
TRBD2,TRBJ2-4,TRBV9,once,CASSLKRLAGDLGGNIQYF,TGTGCCAGCAGCCTAAAGCGACTAGCGGGAGACCTCGGGGGAAACATTCAGTACTTC
.,TRBJ2-7,TRBV30,.,CAWSRQSEQYF,TGTGCCTGGAGCCGACAGTCCGAGCAGTACTTC
.,TRBJ1-2,TRBV19,.,CASSTERGNYGYTF,TGTGCCAGTAGTACCGAGAGGGGGAACTATGGCTACACCTTC
.,TRBJ2-6,TRBV5-8,.,CASSLVTGRTGANVLTF,TGTGCCAGCAGCTTGGTTACAGGGCGAACTGGGGCCAACGTCCTGACTTTC
.,TRBJ2-1,TRBV11-2,.,CASSRIGGGNEQFF,TGTGCCAGCAGCCGCATCGGGGGAGGTAATGAGCAGTTCTTC
.,TRBJ2-2,TRBV5-1,.,CASSLAAANTGELFF,TGCGCCAGCAGCTTGGCAGCGGCGAACACCGGGGAGCTGTTTTTT
TRBD1,TRBJ1-3,TRBV7-3,.,CASSLDGTGTGNTIYF,TGTGCCAGCAGCTTAGATGGGACAGGGACTGGAAACACCATATATTTT
.,TRBJ2-7,TRBV5-1,.,CASSLAQGGAAEQYF,TGCGCCAGCAGCTTGGCCCAGGGGGGAGCGGCCGAGCAGTACTTC
.,TRBJ2-7,TRBV6-6,.,CASSYSRTAGHEQYF,TGTGCCAGCAGTTACTCGCGGACAGCCGGACACGAGCAGTACTTC
.,TRBJ2-5,TRBV28,once,CASSGGLGQETQYF,TGTGCCAGCAGTGGGGGGTTAGGGCAAGAGACCCAGTACTTC
.,TRBJ2-5,TRBV9,.,CASSPRQSAGETQYF,TGTGCCAGCAGCCCCCGACAGAGCGCGGGGGAGACCCAGTACTTC
.,TRBJ1-1,TRBV18,.,CASSLDSSTEAFF,TGTGCCAGCTCCCTGGACAGTAGCACTGAAGCTTTCTTT
.,TRBJ2-7,TRBV4-2,.,CASSQVPSSYEQYF,TGTGCCAGCAGCCAAGTCCCCAGCTCCTACGAGCAGTACTTC
.,TRBJ2-5,TRBV2,.,CASSEAGVLQETQYF,TGTGCCAGCAGTGAAGCTGGAGTGTTACAAGAGACCCAGTACTTC
TRBD2,TRBJ2-1,TRBV29-1,.,CSVERGGSALSYNEQFF,TGCAGCGTTGAGAGGGGCGGGAGCGCGCTCTCCTACAATGAGCAGTTCTTC
TRBD1,TRBJ2-3,TRBV6-5,.,CASSYRDRTDTQYF,TGTGCCAGCAGTTACCGGGACAGAACAGATACGCAGTATTTT
.,TRBJ1-4,TRBV7-6,.,CASSLVILGATNEKLFF,TGTGCCAGCAGCTTAGTTATTTTAGGGGCCACTAATGAAAAACTGTTTTTT
.,TRBJ1-2,TRBV5-1,.,CASSSGSFGQTNYGYTF,TGCGCCAGCAGCTCGGGATCGTTCGGACAGACGAACTATGGCTACACCTTC
TRBD2,TRBJ2-7,TRBV11-1,.,CASSHGLATTYEQYF,TGTGCCAGCAGCCATGGACTAGCGACGACCTACGAGCAGTACTTC